This T cell receptor (beta chain) was profiled in a study of early T cells in non-severe SARS-CoV-2 infection. General study findings and limits: Clonotype matching in VDJdb favored anti-spike CD8 responses and did not capture private and CD4 specificities.

Attached unique molecular identifiers marked individual cDNA molecules. TCRdb reanalysed the 5' RACE reads using MiXCR and keeps one entry per CDR3 protein. The sample yields roughly 57,000 distinct CDR3 sequences, under 15% seen once. On this clonotype: Its antigen is not identified.

J gave up 0 bases and V 3 bases, and 8 bases lay outside the gene matches. CDR1 is GTSNPN, CDR2 SVGIG, per germline (reference sequence). The CDR3 is 15 residues long. The chain recombines TRBV30 with TRBJ2-7; 7 bases are a match to TRBD1. This clonotype was obtained from an adult who was a healthcare worker with PCR-confirmed SARS-CoV-2 infection or an uninfected control (not recorded which). Sequences were obtained from whole blood. CDR3 amino acids: CAWSPGTALSYEQYF. The CDR3 DNA sequence: TGTGCCTGGAGCCCCGGGACAGCGCTCTCCTACGAGCAGTACTTC.